What follows are 7 T cell receptor beta chains derived from one specimen sequenced in a study of cytomegalovirus exposure and HLA in healthy donors. The study ran its PCR with 60 Vbeta and 13 Jbeta primers. Some clones are missing from TCRdb's copy, which holds only in-frame ones; the method was immunoSEQ multiplex PCR. The sample consists of more than 150,000 clones, 84% of them appearing once. Sequenced: PBMCs. The receptors come from a girl aged 2-9 years in good health and CMV-seropositive.

In this sample, this clone turned up a few times. The CDR3 reads CASSYRVNQPQHF. DNA for the CDR3: TGTGCCAGCAGTTACCGGGTCAATCAGCCCCAGCATTTT. This rearrangement joins TRBV5-6 to TRBJ1-5; D unresolved. CDR3 length: 13 amino acids. CDR1 and CDR2 (germline): SGHDT, YYEEEE. V lost 5 bases to trimming and J lost 3 bases, with 9 bases between them.

V is TRBV28 and J is TRBJ1-5, with 8 nucleotides matching TRBD1. J gave up 10 bases and V 6 bases, and 11 bases lay outside the gene matches. Germline CDR1 MDHEN, CDR2 SYDVKM. This CDR3 has 14 residues. The CDR3 reads CASSQRTGFIPQHF. The CDR3 region has the DNA TGTGCCAGCAGCCAGAGGACAGGGTTTATACCCCAGCATTTT.

This clone was recorded a few times. This chain connects TRBV30 to TRBJ1-2, with 10 positions matching TRBD1. The V and J ends lost 1 base and 5 bases, in that order; junction bases with no gene match: 4. The CDR3 totals 14 residues. Germline CDR1 and CDR2: GTSNPN and SVGIG (reference sequence). CDR3 sequence reads: CAWSGQGQGYGYTF. CDR3 DNA: TGTGCCTGGAGTGGACAGGGACAGGGGTATGGCTACACCTTC. Supplemented by reference TRBV30 and TRBJ1-2, the full variable domain reads SQTIHQWPATLVQPVGSPLSLECTVEGTSNPNLYWYRQAAGRGLQLLFYSVGIGQISSEVPQNLSASRPQDRQFILSSKKLLLSDSGFYLCAWSGQGQGYGYTFGSGTRLTVV.

This chain's CDR3 is CASSRAGVEEQFF. The CDR3 DNA is TGTGCCAGCAGCCGAGCGGGAGTAGAGGAGCAGTTCTTC. The genes are TRBV14 and TRBJ2-1; 8 nucleotides agree with TRBD2. Germline V gene lookup returns CDR1 SGHDN and CDR2 FVKESK. Trimming took 4 bases from V and 10 from J; bases not matched to a gene: 6. This CDR3 has 13 amino acids.

This chain joins TRBV4-1 and TRBJ2-7, with 10 bases lining up with TRBD2. This CDR3 has 14 amino acids. From germline, CDR1 is MGHRA and CDR2 YSYEKL. V was clipped by 1 base and J by 3 bases; unmatched bases: 0. CDR3 sequence: CASSQGLAGYEQYF. The CDR3, as DNA: TGCGCCAGCAGCCAAGGACTAGCGGGCTACGAGCAGTACTTC.

The chain recombines TRBV7-3 with TRBJ2-1, with 8 bases that match TRBD2. This CDR3 contains 16 residues. With V trimmed by 2 bases and J by 4 bases, 7 bases remained unmatched. CDR1 is SGHTA and CDR2 is FQGTGA in the germline V gene. The CDR3 spells CASSLDGRARYNEQFF. The CDR3 DNA reads as TGTGCCAGCAGCTTAGACGGGAGGGCCCGATACAATGAGCAGTTCTTC.

The V gene is TRBV10-3, the J gene TRBJ1-3; weak D call: TRBD1 (6 bases). V lost 2 bases to trimming and J lost 0 bases, with 14 bases between them. Germline V CDR1 and CDR2: ENHRY, SYGVKD. This CDR3 comprises 17 residues. The chain's CDR3 is CAISERLTGGSGNTIYF. The CDR3 DNA reads TGTGCCATCAGTGAGCGGCTGACAGGAGGCTCTGGAAACACCATATATTTT.